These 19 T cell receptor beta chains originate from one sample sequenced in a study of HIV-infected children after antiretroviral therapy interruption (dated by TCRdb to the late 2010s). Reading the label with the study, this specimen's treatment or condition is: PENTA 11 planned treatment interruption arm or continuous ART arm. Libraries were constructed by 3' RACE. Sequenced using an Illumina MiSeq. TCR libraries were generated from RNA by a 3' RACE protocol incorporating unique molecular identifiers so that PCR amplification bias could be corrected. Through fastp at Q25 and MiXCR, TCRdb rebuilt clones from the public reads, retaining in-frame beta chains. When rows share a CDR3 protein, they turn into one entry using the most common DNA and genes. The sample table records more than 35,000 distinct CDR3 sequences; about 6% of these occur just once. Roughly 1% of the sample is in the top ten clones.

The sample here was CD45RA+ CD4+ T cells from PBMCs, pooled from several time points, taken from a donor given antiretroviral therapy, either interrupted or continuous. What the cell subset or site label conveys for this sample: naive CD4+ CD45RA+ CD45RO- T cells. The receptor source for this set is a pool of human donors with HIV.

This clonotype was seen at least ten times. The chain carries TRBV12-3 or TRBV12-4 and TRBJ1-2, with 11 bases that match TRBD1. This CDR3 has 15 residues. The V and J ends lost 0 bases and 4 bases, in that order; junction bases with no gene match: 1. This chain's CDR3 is CASSLAGTGGYGYTF. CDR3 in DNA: TGTGCCAGCAGTTTAGCGGGGACAGGGGGCTATGGCTACACCTTC.

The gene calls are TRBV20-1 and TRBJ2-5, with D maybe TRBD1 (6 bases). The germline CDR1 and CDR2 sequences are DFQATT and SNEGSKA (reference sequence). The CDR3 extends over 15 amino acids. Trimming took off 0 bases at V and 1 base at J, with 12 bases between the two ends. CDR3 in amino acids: CSARDFRGSQETQYF. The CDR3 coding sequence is TGCAGTGCTAGAGACTTCAGGGGTTCCCAAGAGACCCAGTACTTC.

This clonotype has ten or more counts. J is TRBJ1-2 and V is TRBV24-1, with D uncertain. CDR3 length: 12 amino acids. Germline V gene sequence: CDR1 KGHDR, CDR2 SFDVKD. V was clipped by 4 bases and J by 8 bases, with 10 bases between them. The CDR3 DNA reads TGTGCCACCAGTGAATATGTCGGAGGCTACACCTTC. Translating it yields CATSEYVGGYTF.

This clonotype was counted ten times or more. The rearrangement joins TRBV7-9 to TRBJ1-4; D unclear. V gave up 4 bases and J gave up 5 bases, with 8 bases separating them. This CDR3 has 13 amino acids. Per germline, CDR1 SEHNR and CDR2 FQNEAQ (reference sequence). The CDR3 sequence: CASSSNWNEKLFF. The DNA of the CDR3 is TGTGCCAGCAGCTCTAATTGGAATGAAAAACTGTTTTTT.

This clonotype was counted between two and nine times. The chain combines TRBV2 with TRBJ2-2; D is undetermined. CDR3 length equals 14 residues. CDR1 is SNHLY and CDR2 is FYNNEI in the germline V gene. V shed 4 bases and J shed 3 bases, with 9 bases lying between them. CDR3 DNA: TGTGCCAGCAGTGTCCGCCCCGACACCGGGGAGCTGTTTTTT. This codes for CASSVRPDTGELFF. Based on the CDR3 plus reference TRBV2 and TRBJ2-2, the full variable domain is EPEVTQTPSHQVTQMGQEVILRCVPISNHLYFYWYRQILGQKVEFLVSFYNNEISEKSEIFDDQFSVERPDGSNFTLKIRSTKLEDSAMYFCASSVRPDTGELFFGEGSRLTVL.

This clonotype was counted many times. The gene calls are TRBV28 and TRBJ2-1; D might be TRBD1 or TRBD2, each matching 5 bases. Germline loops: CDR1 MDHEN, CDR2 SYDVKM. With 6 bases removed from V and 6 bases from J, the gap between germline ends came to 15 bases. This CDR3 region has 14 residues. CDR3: CASSLFGGRNEQFF. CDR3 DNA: TGTGCCAGCAGCCTCTTTGGGGGACGCAATGAGCAGTTCTTC.

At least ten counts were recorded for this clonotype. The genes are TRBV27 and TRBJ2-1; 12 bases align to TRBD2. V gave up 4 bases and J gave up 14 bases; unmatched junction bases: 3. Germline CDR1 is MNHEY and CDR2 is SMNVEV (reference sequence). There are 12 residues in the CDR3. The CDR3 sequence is CASSSSGRAEFF. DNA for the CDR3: TGTGCCAGCAGTTCTAGCGGGAGGGCCGAGTTCTTC.

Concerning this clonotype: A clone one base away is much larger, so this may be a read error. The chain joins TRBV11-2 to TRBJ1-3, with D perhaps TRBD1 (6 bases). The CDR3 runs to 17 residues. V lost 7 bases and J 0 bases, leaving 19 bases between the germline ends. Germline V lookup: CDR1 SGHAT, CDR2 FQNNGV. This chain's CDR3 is CASNAIRGALSGNTIYF. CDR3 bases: TGTGCCAGCAACGCGATCAGGGGCGCCCTCTCTGGAAACACCATATATTTT.

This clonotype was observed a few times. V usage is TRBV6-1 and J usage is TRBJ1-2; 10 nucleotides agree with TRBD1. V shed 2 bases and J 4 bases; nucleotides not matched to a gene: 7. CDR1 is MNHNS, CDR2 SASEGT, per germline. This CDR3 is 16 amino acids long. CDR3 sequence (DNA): TGTGCCAGCAGTGAACTACCCCGGACAGGGGGCTATGGCTACACCTTC. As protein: CASSELPRTGGYGYTF.

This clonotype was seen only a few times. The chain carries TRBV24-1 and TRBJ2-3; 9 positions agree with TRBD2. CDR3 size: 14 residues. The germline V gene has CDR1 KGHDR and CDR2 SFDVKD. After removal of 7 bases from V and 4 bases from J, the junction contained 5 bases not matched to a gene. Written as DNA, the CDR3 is TGTGCCACCAGCTGGCGGGGGGGATCAGATACGCAGTATTTT. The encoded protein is CATSWRGGSDTQYF.

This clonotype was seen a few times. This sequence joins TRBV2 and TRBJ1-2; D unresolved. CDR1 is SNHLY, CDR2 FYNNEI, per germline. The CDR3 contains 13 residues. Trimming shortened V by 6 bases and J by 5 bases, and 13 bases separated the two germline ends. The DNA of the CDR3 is TGTGCCAGCAGAAGCCAGGCGGTATATGGCTACACCTTC. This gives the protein CASRSQAVYGYTF.

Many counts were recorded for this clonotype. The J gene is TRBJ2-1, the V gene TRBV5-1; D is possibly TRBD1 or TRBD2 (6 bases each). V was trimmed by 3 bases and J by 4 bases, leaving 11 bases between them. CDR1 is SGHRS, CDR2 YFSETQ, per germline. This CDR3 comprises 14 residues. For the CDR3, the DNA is TGCGCCAGCAGCTCCAGGGGACTGTACAATGAGCAGTTCTTC. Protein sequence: CASSSRGLYNEQFF.

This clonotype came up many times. The CDR3 reads CASSEAPSIVQETQYF. CDR3 in DNA: TGTGCCAGCAGTGAAGCGCCCTCCATAGTCCAAGAGACCCAGTACTTC. The chain is built from TRBV2 and TRBJ2-5; no firm D call. The CDR3 is 16 residues long. The V gene lost 0 bases and the J gene lost 1 base, with 12 bases spanning the gap. The germline V gene has CDR1 SNHLY and CDR2 FYNNEI.

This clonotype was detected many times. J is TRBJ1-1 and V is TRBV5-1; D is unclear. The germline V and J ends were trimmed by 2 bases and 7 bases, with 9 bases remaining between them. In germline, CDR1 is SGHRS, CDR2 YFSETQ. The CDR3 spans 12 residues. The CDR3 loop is CASSFEIGEAFF. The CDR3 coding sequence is TGCGCCAGCAGCTTCGAAATCGGTGAAGCTTTCTTT.

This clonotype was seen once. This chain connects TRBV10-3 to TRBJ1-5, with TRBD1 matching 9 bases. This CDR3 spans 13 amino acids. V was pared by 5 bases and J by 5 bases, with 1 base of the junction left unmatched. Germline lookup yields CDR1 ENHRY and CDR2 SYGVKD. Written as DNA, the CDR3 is TGTGCCATCAGTAGGACAGGGGATCAGCCCCAGCATTTT. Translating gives CAISRTGDQPQHF.

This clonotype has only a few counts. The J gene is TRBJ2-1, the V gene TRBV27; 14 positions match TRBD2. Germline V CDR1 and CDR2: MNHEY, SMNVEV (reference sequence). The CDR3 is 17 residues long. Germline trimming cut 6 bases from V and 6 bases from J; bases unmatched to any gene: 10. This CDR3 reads CASRRLAGGSPLNEQFF. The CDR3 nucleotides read TGTGCCAGCAGGAGACTAGCGGGGGGGTCTCCGCTCAATGAGCAGTTCTTC.

CDR3 sequence reads: CASTRDRLNEKLFF. CDR3 in DNA: TGTGCCAGCACCCGGGACAGGCTGAATGAAAAACTGTTTTTT. The chain couples TRBV27 to TRBJ1-4, with 8 bases that match TRBD1. This CDR3 region has 14 residues. Germline V gene lookup returns CDR1 MNHEY and CDR2 SMNVEV (reference sequence). After removal of 7 bases from V and 5 bases from J, the junction contained 6 bases not matched to a gene.

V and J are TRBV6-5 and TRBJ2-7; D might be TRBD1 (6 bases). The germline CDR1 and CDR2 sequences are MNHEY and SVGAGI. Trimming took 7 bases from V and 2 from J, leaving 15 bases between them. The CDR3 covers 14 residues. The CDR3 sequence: CASTGLGTPYEQYF. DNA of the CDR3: TGTGCCAGCACGGGGCTGGGGACACCCTACGAGCAGTACTTC.

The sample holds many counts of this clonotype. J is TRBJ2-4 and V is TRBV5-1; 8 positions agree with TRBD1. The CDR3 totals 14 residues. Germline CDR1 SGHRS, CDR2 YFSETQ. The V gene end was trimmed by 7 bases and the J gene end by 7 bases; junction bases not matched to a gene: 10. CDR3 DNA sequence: TGCGCCAGCCCGACAGGGGTTAGTGTCAACATTCAGTACTTC. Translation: CASPTGVSVNIQYF.